Each of the 18 T cell receptor beta chains below was sequenced from the same sample in a study of Ad26.COV2.S vaccination and SARS-CoV-2 variants. Treatment specified: some 19 received Ad26.COV2.S at low or high dose, single or two shots; 5 received placebo; per-sample allocation not given. Day 63 following the first vaccine or placebo injection was when the samples were taken. Clones were read by immunoSEQ multiplex PCR, and TCRdb kept only the in-frame ones, dropping some. The data contain 410,000 or so clones, roughly 90% of them singletons. The specimen comprised peripheral blood, sampled in a trial of Ad26.COV2.S vaccine versus placebo. These receptors all come from a person between 18 and 59 years old who received the Ad26.COV2.S COVID-19 vaccine or a placebo.

The rearrangement links TRBV19 to TRBJ1-2; 7 bases are a match to TRBD1. This CDR3 has 13 residues. Germline V gene data show CDR1 as LNHDA and CDR2 as SQIVND (reference sequence). With V trimmed by 7 bases and J by 5 bases, 7 bases remained unmatched. CDR3 DNA: TGTGCCAGTACCTTAACCAGGGGGTATGGCTACACCTTC. Its protein product is CASTLTRGYGYTF. The full variable domain, its missing parts supplied by reference TRBV19 and TRBJ1-2, is DGGITQSPKYLFRKEGQNVTLSCEQNLNHDAMYWYRQDPGQGLRLIYYSQIVNDFQKGDIAEGYSVSREKKESFPLTVTSAQKNPTAFYLCASTLTRGYGYTFGSGTRLTVV.

This sequence joins TRBV4-1 and TRBJ1-4; no clear D gene. Looked up from germline, CDR1 is MGHRA and CDR2 is YSYEKL. The V end was cut by 0 bases, the J end by 11 bases, with 13 bases between. The CDR3 totals 14 residues. CDR3 loop: CASSQDGLTPKLFF. CDR3 DNA: TGCGCCAGCAGCCAAGATGGCCTAACGCCTAAACTGTTTTTT.

The chain uses TRBV30 and TRBJ1-2; D gene unclear. Deletions cut 4 bases from V and 4 bases from J, with 13 bases between. Germline V CDR1 and CDR2: GTSNPN, SVGIG (reference sequence). The CDR3 runs to 13 residues. The CDR3: CAWTSSATYGYTF. CDR3 coding DNA: TGTGCCTGGACCTCCTCCGCTACCTATGGCTACACCTTC.

The chain couples TRBV30 to TRBJ2-1, with 10 bases identical to TRBD2. Germline-derived CDR1 and CDR2 are GTSNPN and SVGIG (reference sequence). The trim removed 3 bases at V and 4 bases at J, leaving 6 bases unmatched. CDR3 length: 15 residues. CDR3 nucleotides: TGTGCCTGGAGGAGAGCGGGAGGGGTATACAATGAGCAGTTCTTC. This sequence encodes CAWRRAGGVYNEQFF.

The DNA for the CDR3 is TGTGCCTGGGACCGGGACAGCAACTATGGCTACACCTTC. It translates to CAWDRDSNYGYTF. The genes are TRBV30 and TRBJ1-2; 7 nucleotides align to TRBD1. Germline V gene lookup returns CDR1 GTSNPN and CDR2 SVGIG (reference sequence). V lost 5 bases, J lost 2 bases, and 5 bases stayed unmatched. The CDR3 runs to 13 residues.

This chain connects TRBV5-4 to TRBJ1-1; possible D gene TRBD1, 6 bases. This CDR3 contains 14 residues. The V end lost 4 bases, the J end lost 5 bases, and 15 bases lay between the germline ends. The germline V gene encodes CDR1 SGHNT and CDR2 YYREEE (reference sequence). The CDR3 sequence: CASSRRQVGTEAFF. CDR3 sequence (DNA): TGTGCCAGCAGCCGGAGACAGGTGGGGACTGAAGCTTTCTTT. The full variable domain, in which reference TRBV5-4 and TRBJ1-1 provide the parts outside the CDR3, is ETGVTQSPTHLIKTRGQQVTLRCSSQSGHNTVSWYQQALGQGPQFIFQYYREEENGRGNFPPRFSGLQFPNYSSELNVNALELDDSALYLCASSRRQVGTEAFFGQGTRLTVV.

The J gene is TRBJ2-3, the V gene TRBV21-1; the table assigns TRBD2, which was not confirmed against the DNA. TRBV21-1 is annotated as a pseudogene. The CDR3 length is 18 residues. CDR3 loop: CASSKDWREGKGKDTQYF. CDR3 nucleotides: TGTGCCAGCAGCAAAGATTGGAGGGAGGGAAAAGGAAAAGATACGCAGTATTTT.

The chain has TRBV28 and TRBJ2-3; 10 nucleotides line up with TRBD1. Germline V gene sequence: CDR1 MDHEN, CDR2 SYDVKM. Trimming at V came to 4 bases and at J to 4 bases, leaving 8 bases not matched to a gene. The CDR3 runs 16 residues. CDR3 amino acids: CASSSWKTGGADTQYF. DNA of the CDR3: TGTGCCAGCAGTTCATGGAAGACAGGGGGCGCAGATACGCAGTATTTT.

The chain carries TRBV7-8 and TRBJ2-4; 8 bases agree with TRBD2. Trimming cost V 5 bases and J 1 base; bases outside gene matches: 7. The CDR3 is 16 residues long. Germline V gene sequence: CDR1 SGHVS, CDR2 FQNEAQ. CDR3 in amino acids: CASSPGGASAKNIQYF. DNA for the CDR3: TGTGCCAGCAGCCCGGGGGGGGCGTCGGCCAAAAACATTCAGTACTTC.

This clone was counted between two and nine times. This chain links TRBV4-3 with TRBJ1-2, with 9 positions matching TRBD1. This CDR3 has 16 residues. Germline V gene lookup returns CDR1 LGHNA and CDR2 YSLEER. V was clipped by 0 bases and J by 8 bases; unmatched bases: 10. The CDR3 bases are TGCGCCAGCAGCCAAGATAGGCGACAGGGGGTACAAGGCTACACCTTC. Encoded protein: CASSQDRRQGVQGYTF.

V and J are TRBV7-2 and TRBJ1-4; 9 bases align to TRBD1. V dropped 8 bases and J dropped 8; count of bases not matched to a gene: 15. CDR1 is SGHTA and CDR2 is FQGNSA in the germline V gene. The CDR3 runs 16 residues. CDR3 bases: TGTGCCAGCCAGCGCGGATCGGGACAGGGTTTCGAAAAACTGTTTTTT. As protein: CASQRGSGQGFEKLFF.

The chain carries TRBV7-9 and TRBJ1-4; the D is unclear. V lost 2 bases and J lost 7, with 8 bases in between. The CDR3 extends over 13 amino acids. The germline CDR1 and CDR2 sequences are SEHNR and FQNEAQ (reference sequence). The CDR3 region has the DNA TGTGCCAGCAGCTTACGGGCAGGTGAAAAACTGTTTTTT. Its protein product is CASSLRAGEKLFF.

This chain uses TRBV3-1 (or the pseudogene TRBV3-2) with TRBJ2-7, with D perhaps TRBD1 (5 bases). CDR3 length: 17 amino acids. Deletions cut 0 bases from V and 3 bases from J, with 18 bases between. Germline V CDR1 and CDR2: LGHDT, YNNKEL (reference sequence). Written as DNA, the CDR3 is TGTGCCAGCAGCCAAGAGCCTACCCAGACAGAAGTCTACGAGCAGTACTTC. It yields the protein CASSQEPTQTEVYEQYF.

The chain has TRBV6-2 or TRBV6-3 and TRBJ1-1; a weak D match, TRBD1 (6 bases). The V and J ends lost 2 bases and 3 bases respectively, with 10 bases between them. The CDR3 has 14 residues. CDR1 is MNHEY and CDR2 is SVGEGT in the germline V gene. The CDR3 DNA reads TGTGCCAGCAGTTACGCAGGGGAGTACACTGAAGCTTTCTTT. Translating it yields CASSYAGEYTEAFF.

As to this clone: One junction end does not reproduce the germline sequence, and a read error may be involved. The chain uses TRBV6-5 and TRBJ1-4, with D unclear. This CDR3 has 15 residues. The germline V gene encodes CDR1 MNHEY and CDR2 SVGAGI. CDR3 amino acids: CASSYSTSTNEKLFF. The CDR3 coding sequence is TGTGCCAGCAGCTACTCGACCTCAACTAATGAAAAACTGTTTTTT.

This clone was detected once. The chain uses TRBV5-1 and TRBJ2-2; no firm D call. The germline V gene has CDR1 SGHRS and CDR2 YFSETQ. V dropped 0 bases and J dropped 6 bases, with 15 bases sitting between them. There are 16 residues in the CDR3. CDR3 sequence: CASSLATTPRAGELFF. CDR3 DNA: TGCGCCAGCAGCTTGGCTACGACTCCCCGGGCCGGGGAGCTGTTTTTT.

The rearrangement links TRBV6-1 to TRBJ1-1; possible D gene TRBD1, 6 bases. Germline CDR1 and CDR2: MNHNS and SASEGT. Trimming removed 2 bases at V and 7 bases at J, with 8 bases between. The CDR3 runs to 12 residues. CDR3 DNA: TGTGCCAGCAGTGAAAACAGGGATGAAGCTTTCTTT. As protein: CASSENRDEAFF.

The chain carries TRBV5-4 and TRBJ2-1, with 8 bases that match TRBD2. V was pared by 10 bases and J by 3 bases, with 6 bases of the junction left unmatched. The CDR3 covers 13 residues. Germline assignment: CDR1 SGHNT and CDR2 YYREEE (reference sequence). For the CDR3, the DNA is TGTGCCGCCGGGGGGACTAGCTACAATGAGCAGTTCTTC. Amino acids: CAAGGTSYNEQFF. The complete variable domain, with remaining parts taken from reference TRBV5-4 and TRBJ2-1, reads ETGVTQSPTHLIKTRGQQVTLRCSSQSGHNTVSWYQQALGQGPQFIFQYYREEENGRGNFPPRFSGLQFPNYSSELNVNALELDDSALYLCAAGGTSYNEQFFGPGTRLTVL.